This T cell receptor (beta chain) appears in the sequencing data of a study of STAT5B mutations in CD4+ large granular lymphocyte leukemia. Study summary: Among healthy donors, a particular HLA allele went with more CDR3 'QG' motifs.

Study-level results: TRBV06-family usage was enriched in top patient clones (8/27) versus controls (2/35). Patient CD4-sorted repertoires looked more clonal than healthy CD4+ repertoires, even without putative leukemic clones.

Sequencing was performed with immunoSEQ multiplex PCR; in TCRdb, only in-frame clones are kept and a portion is missing. The sample includes 22,000 or so clones, about 81% seen only once; the top ten take about 8.6%. With regard to this clone: Its matching antigen is unknown.

Germline CDR1 is SQVTM and CDR2 is ANQGSEA. Trimming removed 6 bases from V and 6 bases from J; junction bases left unmatched: 9. The CDR3 sequence is 16 residues long. This chain joins TRBV29-1 and TRBJ2-1; 15 positions match TRBD2. The TCR was taken from a human donor in good health. The source material was CD4+ T cells from blood buffy coats. CDR3 loop: CSVGTRTSGRGNEQFF. The CDR3 DNA is TGCAGCGTAGGGACCCGGACTAGCGGGAGGGGCAATGAGCAGTTCTTC.